This passage covers 13 T cell receptor beta chains from one sample sequenced in a study of blood T cells in healthy people across ages. Sample-barcoded 5' priming and a J-beta primer mix drove a second PCR of about 7 to 11 cycles. TCRdb re-derived calls from the 5' RACE reads in MiXCR, one entry per CDR3 protein. This sample has 950,000 to 1,200,000 distinct CDR3 sequences, with 35% to 45% found just once. The material sequenced was blood. These receptors were obtained from a man between 18 and 29 years old in good health.

There are many counts of this clonotype. This chain uses TRBV29-1 with TRBJ2-7, with TRBD2 matching over 8 bases. This CDR3 is 14 amino acids long. The germline CDR1 and CDR2 sequences are SQVTM and ANQGSEA. The ends lost 4 bases at V and 4 bases at J; junction bases unmatched: 9. This CDR3 is CSVVASGRTYEQYF. The CDR3 DNA follows: TGCAGCGTTGTTGCTAGCGGGCGAACATACGAGCAGTACTTC.

The rearrangement uses TRBV2 and TRBJ1-6; D uncertain. The germline CDR1 and CDR2 sequences are SNHLY and FYNNEI. With 4 bases removed from V and 8 bases from J, the gap between germline ends came to 9 bases. The CDR3 totals 13 residues. The CDR3 region is CASSVRDDSPLHF. The CDR3 DNA sequence: TGTGCCAGCAGTGTTAGGGATGATTCACCCCTCCACTTT. Variable domain in full (rest from reference TRBV2 and TRBJ1-6): EPEVTQTPSHQVTQMGQEVILRCVPISNHLYFYWYRQILGQKVEFLVSFYNNEISEKSEIFDDQFSVERPDGSNFTLKIRSTKLEDSAMYFCASSVRDDSPLHFGNGTRLTVT.

Note on this clonotype: Its ends do not fully match the called genes, so a read error is possible. The genes are TRBV6-2 or TRBV6-3 and TRBJ1-1, with D hard to call. Germline CDR1 and CDR2: MNHEY and SVGEGT. The CDR3 is 13 amino acids. CDR3 sequence reads: CVSSPEANTEAFF. CDR3 DNA: TGTGTCAGCAGCCCCGAAGCGAACACTGAAGCTTTCTTT.

This clonotype was counted between two and nine times. The CDR3: CASSPTGTGALYEQYF. As DNA, the CDR3 is TGTGCCAGCAGCCCCACCGGGACAGGAGCCTTATACGAGCAGTACTTC. The chain recombines TRBV9 with TRBJ2-7; 8 bases map to TRBD1. With V trimmed by 4 bases and J by 4 bases, 13 bases remained unmatched. This CDR3 comprises 16 residues. Germline values: CDR1 SGDLS, CDR2 YYNGEE.

This clonotype was observed a handful of times. The rearrangement joins TRBV5-1 to TRBJ2-5, with TRBD1 as a possible D gene (6 bases). The CDR3 extends over 16 amino acids. Germline V gene lookup returns CDR1 SGHRS and CDR2 YFSETQ. V lost 0 bases to trimming and J lost 1 base, with 13 bases between them. The CDR3 DNA is TGCGCCAGCAGCTTGGGTGGTTCAGGGGCCCAAGAGACCCAGTACTTC. Protein product: CASSLGGSGAQETQYF.

This clonotype has more than one count but fewer than ten. The chain combines TRBV10-3 with TRBJ2-1; 8 bases match TRBD2. Germline V CDR1 and CDR2: ENHRY, SYGVKD. CDR3 length: 15 residues. Unmatched junction bases numbered 3, after V lost 1 base and J lost 4 bases. This chain's CDR3 is CAISELAGGYNEQFF. CDR3 coding DNA: TGTGCCATCAGTGAGTTGGCGGGGGGTTACAATGAGCAGTTCTTC.

V is TRBV4-1 and J is TRBJ1-1; no clear D. The germline V gene has CDR1 MGHRA and CDR2 YSYEKL. This CDR3 is built from 14 residues. V was trimmed by 3 bases and J by 1 base, leaving 9 bases between them. The CDR3: CASSHVTQNTEAFF. The CDR3 DNA reads as TGCGCCAGCAGCCACGTGACTCAGAACACTGAAGCTTTCTTT.

The chain employs TRBV20-1 and TRBJ2-5; TRBD2 matches at 14 bases. The DNA end lines up better with TRBJ2-7; the J call may be wrong. The CDR3 contains 17 residues. The germline V gene encodes CDR1 DFQATT and CDR2 SNEGSKA (reference sequence). The CDR3 loop reads CSARDFRTSGRSYEQYF. As DNA, the CDR3 is TGCAGTGCTAGAGATTTTAGGACTAGCGGGAGGAGCTACGAGCAGTACTTC.

In this sample, this clonotype turned up a few times. The chain uses TRBV5-1 and TRBJ2-5; D is undetermined. This CDR3 region has 15 residues. Trimming cost V 0 bases and J 5 bases, with 14 bases left between them. CDR1 is SGHRS, CDR2 YFSETQ, per germline. CDR3 amino acids: CASSLADPTFETQYF. The CDR3, as DNA: TGCGCCAGCAGCTTGGCCGACCCTACATTCGAGACCCAGTACTTC. Variable domain in full (rest from reference TRBV5-1 and TRBJ2-5): KAGVTQTPRYLIKTRGQQVTLSCSPISGHRSVSWYQQTPGQGLQFLFEYFSETQRNKGNFPGRFSGRQFSNSRSEMNVSTLELGDSALYLCASSLADPTFETQYFGPGTRLLVL.

This chain links TRBV7-2 with TRBJ1-2; D is perhaps TRBD1 (6 bases). Looked up from germline, CDR1 is SGHTA and CDR2 is FQGNSA. V dropped 6 bases and J dropped 4 bases, with 12 bases sitting between them. There are 13 residues in the CDR3. CDR3 residues: CASSVGGVYGYTF. The CDR3, as DNA: TGTGCCAGCAGTGTAGGGGGGGTCTATGGCTACACCTTC. Variable domain in full (rest from reference TRBV7-2 and TRBJ1-2): GAGVSQSPSNKVTEKGKDVELRCDPISGHTALYWYRQSLGQGLEFLIYFQGNSAPDKSGLPSDRFSAERTGGSVSTLTIQRTQQEDSAVYLCASSVGGVYGYTFGSGTRLTVV.

The J gene is TRBJ1-1, the V gene TRBV5-1; D unresolved. V lost 3 bases and J 1 base, leaving 10 bases between the germline ends. Germline CDR1 and CDR2: SGHRS and YFSETQ. The CDR3 covers 14 residues. The CDR3 DNA reads TGCGCCAGCAGCTGGACGGACCCGAACACTGAAGCTTTCTTT. Translating gives CASSWTDPNTEAFF.

V gene TRBV5-1 combines with J gene TRBJ1-1; D unclear. V was pared by 0 bases and J by 5 bases, with 17 bases between. Germline CDR1 and CDR2: SGHRS and YFSETQ. This CDR3 has 16 residues. The CDR3 DNA is TGCGCCAGCAGCTTGGGCATGCCGGGCTCGGGGACTGAAGCTTTCTTT. Translating it yields CASSLGMPGSGTEAFF.

The chain joins TRBV29-1 to TRBJ2-3; D unresolved. The V end lost 4 bases, the J end lost 0 bases, and 11 bases lay between the germline ends. Germline CDR1 reads SQVTM; CDR2 reads ANQGSEA. The length of the CDR3 is 14 residues. The CDR3 sequence: CSVANISSTDTQYF. The CDR3, as DNA: TGCAGCGTTGCTAACATATCTAGCACAGATACGCAGTATTTT.